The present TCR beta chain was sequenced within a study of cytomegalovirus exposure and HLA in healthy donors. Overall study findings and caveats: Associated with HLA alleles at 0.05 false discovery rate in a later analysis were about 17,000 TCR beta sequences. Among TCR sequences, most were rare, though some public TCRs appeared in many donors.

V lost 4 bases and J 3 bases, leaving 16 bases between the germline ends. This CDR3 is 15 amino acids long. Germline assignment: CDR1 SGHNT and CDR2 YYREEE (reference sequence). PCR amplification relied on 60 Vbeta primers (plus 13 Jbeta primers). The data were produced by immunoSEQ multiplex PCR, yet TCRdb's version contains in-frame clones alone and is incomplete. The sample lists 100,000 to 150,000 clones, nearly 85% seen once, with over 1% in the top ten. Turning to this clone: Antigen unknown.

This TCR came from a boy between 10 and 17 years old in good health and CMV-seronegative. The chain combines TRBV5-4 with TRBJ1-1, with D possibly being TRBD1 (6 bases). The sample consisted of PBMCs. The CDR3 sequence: CASSRSGGRHTEAFF. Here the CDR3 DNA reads TGTGCCAGCAGCCGTAGCGGGGGGCGACACACTGAAGCTTTCTTT. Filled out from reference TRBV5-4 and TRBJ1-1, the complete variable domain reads ETGVTQSPTHLIKTRGQQVTLRCSSQSGHNTVSWYQQALGQGPQFIFQYYREEENGRGNFPPRFSGLQFPNYSSELNVNALELDDSALYLCASSRSGGRHTEAFFGQGTRLTVV.